One T cell receptor beta chain is described in this entry. Antigen specificity is unknown. This sequence may be a read error, since a much larger clone differs from it by one base. The same CDR3 can be traced to other DNA sequences in this sample. The data were obtained in a study of shared clonotypes between healthy human individuals. Study in general: Donor composition was a couple of women and three men, aged 18 to 49. Study outcomes and limitations: It was only blood that was sampled, and tissue repertoires likely differ. The generation probabilities recorded for non-shared clonotypes fell below those of clonotypes shared by all four donors.

The CDR3 length is 15 residues. Trimming stripped 1 base from V and 6 bases from J, with 14 bases between. In germline, CDR1 is LGHNA, CDR2 YNFKEQ. The repertoire was sequenced with immunoSEQ multiplex PCR; TCRdb's copy has only in-frame clones and lacks some. The table has about 1 million clones, more than 60% seen once. The V call is TRBV4-2, the J call TRBJ2-3, with D possibly matching TRBD2 (7 bases). The sequence came from a man younger than 30 in good health. The sample was memory CD4+ T cells sorted from blood. Subset specified: CD45RA-negative fraction. CDR3 sequence reads: CASSQGKGGEDTQYF. The CDR3 nucleotides are TGTGCCAGCAGCCAAGGGAAGGGGGGGGAGGATACGCAGTATTTT.